Presented here are 14 T cell receptor beta chains from one specimen sequenced in a study of radiation and T cells in renal cell carcinoma (TCRdb year 2020). The library was built by means of the immunoSEQ multiplex PCR assay. The source is immuneACCESS, and TCRdb retained only in-frame sequences with V and J called. Part of the clones is not carried over; for the studies checked, unresolved V genes explain less than half of this, and the remainder is unexplained. The sample profile shows 130,000 to 150,000 clones; about 88% of them were found once. Together, the top ten hold around 12% of the sample. The time point label corresponds to: baseline pretreatment blood. The sample's treatment or condition, from its label and the paper: 15 Gy SBRT to primary tumor, nephrectomy 4 weeks later. This specimen was blood, taken from a patient whose treatment included radiotherapy and nephrectomy. All receptors come from a woman aged 50 to 60 with renal cell carcinoma.

The CDR3 sequence: CASSLSHYSGNTIYF. Written as DNA, the CDR3 is TGTGCCAGCAGCCTTTCCCATTACTCTGGAAACACCATATATTTT. The chain links TRBV21-1 to TRBJ1-3. TRBV21-1 counts as a pseudogene. The CDR3 has 15 amino acids.

This clone came up once. V usage is TRBV19 and J usage is TRBJ1-1; weak D call: TRBD1 (5 bases). CDR3 length: 13 residues. Germline values: CDR1 LNHDA, CDR2 SQIVND (reference sequence). The ends were cut back, 5 bases at V and 5 bases at J, with 12 bases in the middle. The CDR3 DNA is TGTGCCAGTAGTTTTCAGGGAGGTACTGAAGCTTTCTTT. Its translation: CASSFQGGTEAFF.

The genes are TRBV9 and TRBJ1-2; D gene unclear. Germline V CDR1 and CDR2: SGDLS, YYNGEE. Deletions cut 0 bases from V and 8 bases from J, with 14 bases between. CDR3 length equals 14 residues. The CDR3 spells CASSVDPDPRGYTF. The CDR3 region has the DNA TGTGCCAGCAGCGTAGATCCAGACCCTCGAGGCTACACCTTC.

This clone was recorded once. The chain employs TRBV9 and TRBJ2-5, with D uncertain. V shed 0 bases and J shed 2 bases, with 2 bases lying between them. Germline V gene lookup returns CDR1 SGDLS and CDR2 YYNGEE. The CDR3 is made up of 12 amino acids. Written as DNA, the CDR3 is TGTGCCAGCAGCGTAGGGCAAGAGACCCAGTACTTC. Protein product: CASSVGQETQYF. Full variable domain (outside the CDR3, taken from reference TRBV9 and TRBJ2-5): DSGVTQTPKHLITATGQRVTLRCSPRSGDLSVYWYQQSLDQGLQFLIQYYNGEERAKGNILERFSAQQFPDLHSELNLSSLELGDSALYFCASSVGQETQYFGPGTRLLVL.

The chain links TRBV5-1 to TRBJ1-1; D not certain. Germline lookup yields CDR1 SGHRS and CDR2 YFSETQ. This CDR3 is 15 amino acids long. The ends were cut back, 5 bases at V and 2 bases at J, with 16 bases in the middle. Here the CDR3 reads CASRVEGELNTEAFF. The CDR3, as DNA: TGCGCCAGCAGAGTGGAGGGAGAACTTAACACTGAAGCTTTCTTT. Full variable domain (remainder filled in from reference TRBV5-1 and TRBJ1-1): KAGVTQTPRYLIKTRGQQVTLSCSPISGHRSVSWYQQTPGQGLQFLFEYFSETQRNKGNFPGRFSGRQFSNSRSEMNVSTLELGDSALYLCASRVEGELNTEAFFGQGTRLTVV.

The chain is built from TRBV23-1 and TRBJ1-2; D may be TRBD1 (5 bases). TRBV23-1 is an ORF, and what it does is uncertain. The CDR3 runs to 16 residues. Trimming left V 1 base short and J 3 bases short, with 15 bases between. CDR3 sequence (DNA): TGCGCCAGCAGTCAATGCCAGGGCAGGTACGACTATGGCTACACCTTC. Protein: CASSQCQGRYDYGYTF.

The chain employs TRBV19 and TRBJ1-2, with a possible D match to TRBD1 (6 bases). Trimming stripped 4 bases from V and 1 base from J, with 13 bases between. This CDR3 spans 15 amino acids. Germline CDR1 is LNHDA and CDR2 is SQIVND (reference sequence). The CDR3 nucleotides are TGTGCCAGTAGTACCCGTCAGGGGAGTAACTATGGCTACACCTTC. It codes for CASSTRQGSNYGYTF. The full variable domain, rest sourced from reference TRBV19 and TRBJ1-2, is DGGITQSPKYLFRKEGQNVTLSCEQNLNHDAMYWYRQDPGQGLRLIYYSQIVNDFQKGDIAEGYSVSREKKESFPLTVTSAQKNPTAFYLCASSTRQGSNYGYTFGSGTRLTVV.

This chain links TRBV7-2 with TRBJ1-2; D is possibly TRBD1 (6 bases). V was cut by 6 bases and J by 8 bases, with 22 bases left in between. Germline-derived CDR1 and CDR2 are SGHTA and FQGNSA. This CDR3 region has 15 residues. The CDR3 DNA follows: TGTGCCAGCAGAGCGAACAGGGCAACTCAAGAGGGCTACACCTTC. It is translated as CASRANRATQEGYTF. Full variable domain (outside the CDR3, taken from reference TRBV7-2 and TRBJ1-2): GAGVSQSPSNKVTEKGKDVELRCDPISGHTALYWYRQSLGQGLEFLIYFQGNSAPDKSGLPSDRFSAERTGGSVSTLTIQRTQQEDSAVYLCASRANRATQEGYTFGSGTRLTVV.

V usage is TRBV9 and J usage is TRBJ2-1, with TRBD2 matching over 15 bases. The CDR3 covers 15 residues. Germline V gene sequence: CDR1 SGDLS, CDR2 YYNGEE. Trimming removed 4 bases from V and 7 bases from J; junction bases left unmatched: 3. In nucleotides, the CDR3 is TGTGCCAGCAGCTTCGGACTAGCGGGGGGGAATGAGCAGTTCTTC. It translates to CASSFGLAGGNEQFF. Drawing the rest from reference TRBV9 and TRBJ2-1, the complete variable domain is DSGVTQTPKHLITATGQRVTLRCSPRSGDLSVYWYQQSLDQGLQFLIQYYNGEERAKGNILERFSAQQFPDLHSELNLSSLELGDSALYFCASSFGLAGGNEQFFGPGTRLTVL.

The V call is TRBV10-1, the J call TRBJ2-7, with 12 nucleotides matching TRBD1. The V and J ends lost 6 bases and 8 bases, in that order; junction bases with no gene match: 8. The length of the CDR3 is 14 residues. Germline V lookup: CDR1 WNHNN, CDR2 SYGVQD (reference sequence). The CDR3 DNA is TGCGCCAGCAGCGAAGGGACAGGGGGCTATAAGCAGTACTTC. Translation gives CASSEGTGGYKQYF.

The DNA for the CDR3 is TGTGCCAGCAGCTTAACAGACAATGAGCAGTTCTTC. It encodes CASSLTDNEQFF. The chain has TRBV11-3 and TRBJ2-1, with D uncertain. Germline V gene lookup returns CDR1 SGHNT and CDR2 YENEEA. The CDR3 sequence is 12 residues long. The V end was cut by 2 bases, the J end by 5 bases, with 4 bases between.

The rearrangement uses TRBV6-6 and TRBJ1-5, with D perhaps matching TRBD1 (5 bases). The germline V gene has CDR1 MNHNY and CDR2 SVGAGI (reference sequence). The CDR3 is 15 amino acids. Deletions cut 7 bases from V and 0 bases from J, with 13 bases between. CDR3 sequence: CASTKTAISNQPQHF. The CDR3 DNA follows: TGTGCCAGCACCAAGACAGCGATTAGCAATCAGCCCCAGCATTTT.

The chain carries TRBV5-1 and TRBJ2-2; 8 bases map to TRBD1. Germline V gives CDR1 SGHRS, CDR2 YFSETQ. The ends lost 0 bases at V and 2 bases at J; junction bases unmatched: 3. This CDR3 is 16 amino acids long. CDR3 amino acids: CASSLVQGGNTGELFF. CDR3 DNA: TGCGCCAGCAGCTTGGTACAGGGGGGAAACACCGGGGAGCTGTTTTTT. The whole variable domain, remainder taken from reference TRBV5-1 and TRBJ2-2, is KAGVTQTPRYLIKTRGQQVTLSCSPISGHRSVSWYQQTPGQGLQFLFEYFSETQRNKGNFPGRFSGRQFSNSRSEMNVSTLELGDSALYLCASSLVQGGNTGELFFGEGSRLTVL.

V usage is TRBV9 and J usage is TRBJ1-6, with 8 bases lining up with TRBD1. The V gene's germline CDR1 is SGDLS and CDR2 YYNGEE. After removal of 3 bases from V and 9 bases from J, the junction contained 5 bases not matched to a gene. The CDR3 has 14 amino acids. The CDR3 protein is CASSAGTGSSPLHF. Written as DNA, the CDR3 is TGTGCCAGCAGCGCCGGGACAGGTAGTTCACCCCTCCACTTT.